This T cell receptor (beta chain) was documented in a study of control samples from healthy donors and cancer patients. Clones were sequenced by immunoSEQ multiplex PCR, and TCRdb holds only the in-frame ones, with some missing. The repertoire consists of 150,000 to 200,000 clones, with around 87% occurring once and the leading ten covering 1.4%. The CDR3 is 18 amino acids. The germline gives CDR1 WSHSY, CDR2 SAAADI. The trim removed 0 bases at V and 2 bases at J, leaving 5 bases unmatched. The rearrangement joins TRBV10-2 to TRBJ2-3; 13 bases fit TRBD2. This TCR was sampled from a woman in her 50s in good health. Specimen: blood. The CDR3, as DNA: TGCGCCAGCAGTGAGTCCTGGACTAGCGGGAGCTTCACAGATACGCAGTATTTT. It is translated as CASSESWTSGSFTDTQYF.